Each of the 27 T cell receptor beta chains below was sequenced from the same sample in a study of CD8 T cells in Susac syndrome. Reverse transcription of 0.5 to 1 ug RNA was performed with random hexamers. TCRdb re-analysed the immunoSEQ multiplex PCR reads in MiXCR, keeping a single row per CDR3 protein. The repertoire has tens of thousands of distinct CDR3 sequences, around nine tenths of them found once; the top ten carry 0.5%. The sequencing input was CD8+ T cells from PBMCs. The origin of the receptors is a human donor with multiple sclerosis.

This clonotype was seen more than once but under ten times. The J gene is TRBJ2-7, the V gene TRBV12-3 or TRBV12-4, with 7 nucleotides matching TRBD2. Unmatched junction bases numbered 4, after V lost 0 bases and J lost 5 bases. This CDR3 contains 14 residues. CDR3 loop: CASSLAGGDDEQYF. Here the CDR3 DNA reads TGTGCCAGCAGTTTAGCGGGGGGGGATGACGAGCAGTACTTC.

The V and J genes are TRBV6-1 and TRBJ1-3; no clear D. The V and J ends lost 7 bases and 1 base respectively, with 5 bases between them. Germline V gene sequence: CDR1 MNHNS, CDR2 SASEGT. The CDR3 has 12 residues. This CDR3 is CASIWSGNTIYF. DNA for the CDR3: TGTGCCAGCATCTGGTCTGGAAACACCATATATTTT.

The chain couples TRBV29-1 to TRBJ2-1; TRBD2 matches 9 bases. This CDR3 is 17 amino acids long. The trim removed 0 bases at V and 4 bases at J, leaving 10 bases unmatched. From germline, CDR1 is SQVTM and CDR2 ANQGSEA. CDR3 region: CSVEDQNSGSVYNEQFF. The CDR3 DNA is TGCAGCGTTGAAGATCAAAATAGCGGGAGTGTTTACAATGAGCAGTTCTTC.

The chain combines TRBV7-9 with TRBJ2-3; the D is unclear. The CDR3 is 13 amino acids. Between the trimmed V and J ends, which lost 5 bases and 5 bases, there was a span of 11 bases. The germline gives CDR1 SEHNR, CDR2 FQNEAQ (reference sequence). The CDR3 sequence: CASSLDRLDTQYF. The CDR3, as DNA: TGTGCCAGCAGCCTCGACCGACTAGATACGCAGTATTTT.

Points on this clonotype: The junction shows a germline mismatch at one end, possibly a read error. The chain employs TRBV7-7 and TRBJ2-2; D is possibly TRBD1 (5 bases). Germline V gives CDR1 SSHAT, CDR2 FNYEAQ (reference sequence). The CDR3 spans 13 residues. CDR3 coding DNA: TGTGCTAGCAGCCCCGCAGGGTCCGGGGAGCTGTTTTTT. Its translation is CASSPAGSGELFF.

The CDR3 DNA follows: TGTGCCAGCAGTTTATGGTATACCGGGGAGCTGTTTTTT. Residues: CASSLWYTGELFF. The rearrangement uses TRBV27 and TRBJ2-2; D ambiguous. This CDR3 comprises 13 residues. The V end was cut by 1 base, the J end by 5 bases, with 5 bases between. Germline loops: CDR1 MNHEY, CDR2 SMNVEV (reference sequence).

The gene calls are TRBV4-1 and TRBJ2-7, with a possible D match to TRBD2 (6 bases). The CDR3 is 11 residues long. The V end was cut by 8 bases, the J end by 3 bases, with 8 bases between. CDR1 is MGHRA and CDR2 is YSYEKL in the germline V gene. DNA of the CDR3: TGCGCCAGCGGGGACTTCTACGAGCAGTACTTC. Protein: CASGDFYEQYF.

The CDR3 is CASSRDGLLNTDTQYF. The CDR3 nucleotides are TGTGCCAGCAGCCGTGATGGGCTCCTTAACACAGATACGCAGTATTTT. The chain carries TRBV13 and TRBJ2-3; D is unclear. CDR1 and CDR2 from the germline V gene are PRHDT and FYEKMQ (reference sequence). Trimming took off 5 bases at V and 2 bases at J, with 17 bases between the two ends. The length of the CDR3 is 16 residues.

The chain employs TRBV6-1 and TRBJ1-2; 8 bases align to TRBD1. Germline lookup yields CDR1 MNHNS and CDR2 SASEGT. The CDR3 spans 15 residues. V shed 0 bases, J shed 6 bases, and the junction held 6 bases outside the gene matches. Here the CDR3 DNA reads TGTGCCAGCAGTGAAGCGGATTGGACAGGGAATGGCTACACCTTC. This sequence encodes CASSEADWTGNGYTF.

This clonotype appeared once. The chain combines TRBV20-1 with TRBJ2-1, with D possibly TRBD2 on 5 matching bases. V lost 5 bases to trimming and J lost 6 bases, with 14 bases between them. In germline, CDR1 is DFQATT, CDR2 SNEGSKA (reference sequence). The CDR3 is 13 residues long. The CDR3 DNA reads TGCAGTGCTCCCCTGGCTAGCCTCAATGAGCAGTTCTTC. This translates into CSAPLASLNEQFF.

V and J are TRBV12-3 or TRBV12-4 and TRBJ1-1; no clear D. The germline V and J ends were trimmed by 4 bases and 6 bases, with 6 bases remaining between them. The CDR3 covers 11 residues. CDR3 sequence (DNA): TGTGCCAGCAGTTCCACATCTGAAGCTTTCTTT. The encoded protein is CASSSTSEAFF.

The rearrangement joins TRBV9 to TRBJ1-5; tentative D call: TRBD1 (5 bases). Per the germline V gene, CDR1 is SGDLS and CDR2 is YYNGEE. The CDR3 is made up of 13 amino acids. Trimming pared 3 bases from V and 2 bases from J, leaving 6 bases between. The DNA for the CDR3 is TGTGCCAGCAGCGGGGGGGGCAATCAGCCCCAGCATTTT. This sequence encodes CASSGGGNQPQHF.

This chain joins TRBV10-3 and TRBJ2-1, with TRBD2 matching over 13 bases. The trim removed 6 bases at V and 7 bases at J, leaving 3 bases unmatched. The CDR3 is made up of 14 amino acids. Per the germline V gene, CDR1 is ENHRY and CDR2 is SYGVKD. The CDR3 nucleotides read TGTGCCATCAGGGGGACTAGCGGGAAGAATGAGCAGTTCTTC. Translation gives CAIRGTSGKNEQFF.

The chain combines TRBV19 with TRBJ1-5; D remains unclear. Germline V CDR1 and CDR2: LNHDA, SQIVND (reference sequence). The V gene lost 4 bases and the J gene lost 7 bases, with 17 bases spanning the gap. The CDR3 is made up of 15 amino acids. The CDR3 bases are TGTGCCAGTAGTACCCCTCTAGGGATCGAACAGCCCCAGCATTTT. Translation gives CASSTPLGIEQPQHF.

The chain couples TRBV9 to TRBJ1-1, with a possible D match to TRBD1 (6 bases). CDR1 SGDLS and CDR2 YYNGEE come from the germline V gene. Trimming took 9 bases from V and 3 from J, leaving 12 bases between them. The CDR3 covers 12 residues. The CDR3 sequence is CATGRGDTEAFF. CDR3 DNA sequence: TGTGCCACAGGTAGGGGGGACACTGAAGCTTTCTTT. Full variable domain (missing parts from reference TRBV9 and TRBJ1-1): DSGVTQTPKHLITATGQRVTLRCSPRSGDLSVYWYQQSLDQGLQFLIQYYNGEERAKGNILERFSAQQFPDLHSELNLSSLELGDSALYFCATGRGDTEAFFGQGTRLTVV.

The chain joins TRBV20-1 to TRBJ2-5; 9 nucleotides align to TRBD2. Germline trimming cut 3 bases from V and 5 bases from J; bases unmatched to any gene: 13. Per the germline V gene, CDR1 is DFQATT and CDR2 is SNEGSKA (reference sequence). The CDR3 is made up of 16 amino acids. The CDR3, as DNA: TGCAGTGCTAGCATCCCCGCTAGCGGGGCTCGGGAGACCCAGTACTTC. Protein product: CSASIPASGARETQYF.

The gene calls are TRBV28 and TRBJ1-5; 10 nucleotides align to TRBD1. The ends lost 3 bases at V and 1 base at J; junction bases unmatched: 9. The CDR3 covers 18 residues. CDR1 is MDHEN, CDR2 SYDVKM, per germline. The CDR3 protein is CASSLPGQGVVSNQPQHF. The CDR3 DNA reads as TGTGCCAGCAGTTTGCCCGGACAGGGGGTTGTAAGCAATCAGCCCCAGCATTTT.

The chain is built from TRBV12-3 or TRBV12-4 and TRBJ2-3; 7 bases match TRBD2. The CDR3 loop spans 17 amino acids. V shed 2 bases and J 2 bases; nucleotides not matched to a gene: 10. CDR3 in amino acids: CASSLILGSGFTDTQYF. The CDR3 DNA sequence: TGTGCCAGCAGTTTAATCCTTGGTAGCGGGTTCACAGATACGCAGTATTTT.

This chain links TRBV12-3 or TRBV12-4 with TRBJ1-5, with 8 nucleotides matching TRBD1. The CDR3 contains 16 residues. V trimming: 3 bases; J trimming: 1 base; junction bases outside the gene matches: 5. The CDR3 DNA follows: TGTGCCAGCAGTTTGCTTACAGGGGGGAGCAATCAGCCCCAGCATTTT. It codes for CASSLLTGGSNQPQHF.

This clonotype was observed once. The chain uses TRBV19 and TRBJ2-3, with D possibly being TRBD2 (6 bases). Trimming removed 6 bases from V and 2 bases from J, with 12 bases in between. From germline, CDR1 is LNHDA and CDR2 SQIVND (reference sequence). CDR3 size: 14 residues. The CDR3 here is CASSFGGDTDTQYF. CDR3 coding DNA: TGTGCCAGTAGCTTTGGAGGGGACACAGATACGCAGTATTTT.

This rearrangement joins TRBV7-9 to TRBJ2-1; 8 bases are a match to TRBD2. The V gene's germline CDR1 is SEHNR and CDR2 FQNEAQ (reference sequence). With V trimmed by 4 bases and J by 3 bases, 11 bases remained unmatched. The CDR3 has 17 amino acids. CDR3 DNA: TGTGCCAGCAGCTCCCCGCCGCGGGGGGCCGACTACAATGAGCAGTTCTTC. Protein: CASSSPPRGADYNEQFF.

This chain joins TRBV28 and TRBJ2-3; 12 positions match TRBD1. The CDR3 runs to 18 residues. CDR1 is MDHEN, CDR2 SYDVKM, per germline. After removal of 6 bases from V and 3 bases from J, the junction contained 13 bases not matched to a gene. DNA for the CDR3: TGTGCCAGCAGCAAAGACTACGGGACAGGGGGCCGGACAGATACGCAGTATTTT. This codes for CASSKDYGTGGRTDTQYF.

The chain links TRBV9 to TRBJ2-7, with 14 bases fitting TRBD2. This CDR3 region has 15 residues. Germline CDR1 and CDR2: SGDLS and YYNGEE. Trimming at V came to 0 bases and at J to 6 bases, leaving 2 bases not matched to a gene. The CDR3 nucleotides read TGTGCCAGCAGCGTAGGACTAGCGGGAGGGGGCGAGCAGTACTTC. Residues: CASSVGLAGGGEQYF.

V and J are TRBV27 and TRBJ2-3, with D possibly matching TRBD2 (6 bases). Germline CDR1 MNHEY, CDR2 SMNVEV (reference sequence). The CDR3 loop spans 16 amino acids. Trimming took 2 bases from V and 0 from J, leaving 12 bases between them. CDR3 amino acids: CASSLETSRSTDTQYF. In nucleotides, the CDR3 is TGTGCCAGCAGTTTAGAAACTAGCAGGAGCACAGATACGCAGTATTTT.

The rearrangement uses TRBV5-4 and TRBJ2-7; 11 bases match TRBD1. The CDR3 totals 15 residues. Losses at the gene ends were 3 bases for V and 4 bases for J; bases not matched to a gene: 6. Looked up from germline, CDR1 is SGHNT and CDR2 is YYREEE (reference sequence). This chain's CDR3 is CASSSGTGGLYEQYF. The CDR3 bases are TGTGCCAGCAGCTCAGGGACAGGGGGTTTGTACGAGCAGTACTTC. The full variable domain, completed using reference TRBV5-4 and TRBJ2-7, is ETGVTQSPTHLIKTRGQQVTLRCSSQSGHNTVSWYQQALGQGPQFIFQYYREEENGRGNFPPRFSGLQFPNYSSELNVNALELDDSALYLCASSSGTGGLYEQYFGPGTRLTVT.

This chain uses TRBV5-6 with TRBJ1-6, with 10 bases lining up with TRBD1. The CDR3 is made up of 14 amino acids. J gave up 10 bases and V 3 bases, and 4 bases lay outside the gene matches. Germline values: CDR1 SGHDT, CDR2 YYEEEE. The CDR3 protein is CASSYGQGESPLHF. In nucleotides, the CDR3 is TGTGCCAGCAGCTATGGACAGGGGGAATCACCCCTCCACTTT.

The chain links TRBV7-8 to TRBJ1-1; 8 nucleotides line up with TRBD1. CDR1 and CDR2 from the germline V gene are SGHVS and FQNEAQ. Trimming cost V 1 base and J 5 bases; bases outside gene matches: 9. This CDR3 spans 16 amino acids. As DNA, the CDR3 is TGTGCCAGCAGCTTAGAGTATCAGGGGGCTATTACTGAAGCTTTCTTT. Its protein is CASSLEYQGAITEAFF.